Listed below are T cell receptor beta chains from one sample, sequenced in a study of PD-L1 blockade in urothelial cancer. Here immunoSEQ multiplex PCR was the method, and the copy in TCRdb shows in-frame clones only, minus some. The sample holds some 71,000 clones, less than 90% seen once. The sample here was PBMCs, taken around atezolizumab (anti-PD-L1) treatment. The receptors come from a man aged 55 to 70 with urothelial cancer. The CDR3 runs from the conserved cysteine through the conserved F or W. D genes are given only for firm matches. Some rows mark clone size as missing; the rest say once, few, many or name a class of expanded clone.

d_call clone_size j_call v_call cdr3_aa cdr3_nt
TRBD1 few TRBJ1-6 TRBV5-1 CASNQYRGADSPLHF TGCGCCAGCAACCAATACAGGGGAGCGGATTCACCCCTCCACTTT
TRBD2 NA TRBJ2-7 TRBV10-1 CASSPSGAYEQYF TGCGCCAGCAGCCCTAGCGGTGCCTACGAGCAGTACTTC
NA NA TRBJ2-3 TRBV5-1 CASSLAGDTQYF TGCGCCAGCAGCTTGGCCGGAGATACGCAGTATTTT
NA NA TRBJ2-3 TRBV11-2 CASSLRGLPGPLSTDTQYF TGTGCCAGCAGCTTAAGGGGCCTTCCAGGGCCGCTTAGCACAGATACGCAGTATTTT
NA NA TRBJ2-7 TRBV28 CASSLSQPGTYEQYF TGTGCCAGCAGTTTGTCCCAGCCGGGTACCTACGAGCAGTACTTC
NA NA TRBJ2-7 TRBV5-4 CASSITTTSYEQYF TGTGCCAGCAGCATCACTACTACCTCCTACGAGCAGTACTTC
TRBD2 NA TRBJ2-3 TRBV5-1 CASSFGWSSGTTDTQYF TGCGCCAGCAGCTTTGGGTGGTCTAGCGGTACCACAGATACGCAGTATTTT
TRBD1 NA TRBJ2-7 TRBV7-2 CASSLPDRGYEQYF TGTGCCAGCAGCTTACCGGACAGGGGCTACGAGCAGTACTTC
NA NA TRBJ2-7 TRBV29-1 CSPVPGEQYF TGCAGCCCCGTCCCCGGCGAGCAGTACTTC
NA NA TRBJ1-6 TRBV6-1 CASVGSGFTSPLHF TGTGCCAGCGTAGGATCAGGGTTTACTTCACCCCTCCACTTT
NA NA TRBJ1-1 TRBV29-1 CSALTGSTEAFF TGCAGCGCTTTAACAGGGAGCACTGAAGCTTTCTTT
NA NA TRBJ2-3 TRBV13 CASSLVGGDADTQYF TGTGCCAGCAGCTTAGTAGGGGGTGACGCAGATACGCAGTATTTT
NA few TRBJ1-6 TRBV19 CASSDPRGAAPLHF TGTGCCAGTAGTGATCCTCGGGGGGCCGCACCCCTCCACTTT
TRBD1 NA TRBJ1-2 TRBV5-6 CASSLTGGADYGYTF TGTGCCAGCAGCTTAACAGGGGGCGCTGACTATGGCTACACCTTC
TRBD1 NA TRBJ1-2 TRBV2 CASTGGDRNNYGYTF TGTGCCAGCACCGGAGGGGACAGAAATAACTATGGCTACACCTTC
NA NA TRBJ1-5 TRBV7-2 CASSPGFSNQPQHF TGTGCCAGCAGCCCAGGGTTCAGCAATCAGCCCCAGCATTTT
TRBD1 few TRBJ1-2 TRBV5-1 CASSAQGQGYYGYTF TGCGCCAGCAGCGCTCAAGGACAGGGGTACTATGGCTACACCTTC
NA once TRBJ2-1 TRBV6-5 CASSYRTDWRGEQFF TGTGCCAGCAGTTACCGTACCGACTGGCGAGGTGAGCAGTTCTTC
NA NA TRBJ1-5 TRBV5-6 CASSLGNYPPQHF TGTGCCAGCAGCTTGGGCAACTATCCGCCCCAGCATTTT
TRBD1 NA TRBJ2-1 TRBV6-5 CASSYGAGGGEQFF TGTGCCAGCAGTTACGGAGCAGGGGGCGGTGAGCAGTTCTTC
NA once TRBJ2-7 TRBV28 CASSLQGVYEQYF TGTGCCAGCAGTTTACAGGGTGTCTACGAGCAGTACTTC
TRBD1 NA TRBJ1-1 TRBV6-1 CASGQTGVVAFF TGTGCCAGCGGACAAACAGGGGTGGTGGCTTTCTTT
TRBD1 NA TRBJ1-4 TRBV7-2 CASSRGTGTEKLFF TGTGCCAGCAGTCGGGGGACAGGGACTGAAAAACTGTTTTTT
TRBD2 NA TRBJ2-1 TRBV5-4 CASRTSGIYEQFF TGTGCCAGTAGGACTAGCGGGATTTATGAGCAGTTCTTC
TRBD1 NA TRBJ1-6 TRBV30 CAWREDRVKPLHF TGTGCCTGGAGAGAGGACAGGGTGAAGCCCCTCCACTTT